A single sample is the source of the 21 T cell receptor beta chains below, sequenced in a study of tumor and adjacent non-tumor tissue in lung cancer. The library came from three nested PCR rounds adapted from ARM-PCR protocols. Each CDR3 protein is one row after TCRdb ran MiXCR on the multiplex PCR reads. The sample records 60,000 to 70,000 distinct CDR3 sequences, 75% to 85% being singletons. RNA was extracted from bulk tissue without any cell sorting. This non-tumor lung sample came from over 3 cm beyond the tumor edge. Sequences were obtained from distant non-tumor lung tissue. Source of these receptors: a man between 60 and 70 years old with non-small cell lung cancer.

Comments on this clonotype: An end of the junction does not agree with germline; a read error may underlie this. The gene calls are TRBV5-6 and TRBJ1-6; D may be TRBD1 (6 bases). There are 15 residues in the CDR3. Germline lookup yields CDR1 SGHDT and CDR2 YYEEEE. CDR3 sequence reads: CASNLKQGNGSPLRF. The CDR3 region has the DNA TGTGCCAGCAACTTGAAGCAGGGGAATGGATCACCCCTCCGCTTT.

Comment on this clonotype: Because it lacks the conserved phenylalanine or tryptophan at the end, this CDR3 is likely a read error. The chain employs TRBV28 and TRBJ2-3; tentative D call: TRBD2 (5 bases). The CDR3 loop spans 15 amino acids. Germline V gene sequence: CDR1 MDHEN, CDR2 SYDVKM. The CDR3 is CVSSKRRTYTYTQYS. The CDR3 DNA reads TGTGTCAGCTCCAAAAGGAGGACGTACACATATACGCAGTATTCT.

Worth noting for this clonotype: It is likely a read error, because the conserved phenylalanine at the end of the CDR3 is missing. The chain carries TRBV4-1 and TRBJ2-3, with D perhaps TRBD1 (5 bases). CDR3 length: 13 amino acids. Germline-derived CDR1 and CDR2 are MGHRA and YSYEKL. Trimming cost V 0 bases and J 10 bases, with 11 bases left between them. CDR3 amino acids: CASSQERGRPQYI. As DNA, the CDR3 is TGCGCCAGCAGCCAAGAAAGGGGTAGGCCGCAGTATATT.

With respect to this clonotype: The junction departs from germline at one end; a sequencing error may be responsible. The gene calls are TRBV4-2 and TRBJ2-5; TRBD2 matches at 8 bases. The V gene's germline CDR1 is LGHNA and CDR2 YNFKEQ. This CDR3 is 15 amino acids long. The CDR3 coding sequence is TGTACCAGCAGCCAACAAAGCGGGAGCAGTGAGAACCAGTACTTC. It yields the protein CTSSQQSGSSENQYF.

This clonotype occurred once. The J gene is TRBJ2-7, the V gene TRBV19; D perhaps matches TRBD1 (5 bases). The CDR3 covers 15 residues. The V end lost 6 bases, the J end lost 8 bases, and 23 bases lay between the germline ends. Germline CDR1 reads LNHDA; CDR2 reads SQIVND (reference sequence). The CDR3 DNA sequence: TGTGCCAGTAGAAAGTCCGGGCAGGGTCTGTTGAAGCAGTACTTC. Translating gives CASRKSGQGLLKQYF.

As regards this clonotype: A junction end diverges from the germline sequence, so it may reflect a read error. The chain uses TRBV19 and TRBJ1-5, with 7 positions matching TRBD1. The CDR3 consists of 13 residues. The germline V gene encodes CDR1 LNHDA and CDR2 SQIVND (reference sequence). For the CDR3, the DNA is TGTGCCAGTGCGGACAGGAGCAATCAGCACCAGCATTTT. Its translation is CASADRSNQHQHF.

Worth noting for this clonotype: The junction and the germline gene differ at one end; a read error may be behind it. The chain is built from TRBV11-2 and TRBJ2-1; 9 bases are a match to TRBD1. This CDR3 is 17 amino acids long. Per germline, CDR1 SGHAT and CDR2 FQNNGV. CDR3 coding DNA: TGTGCCAGCAGCTCTACTCGGGACAGGGACTTGGGCAATGAGCAGTTATTC. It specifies CASSSTRDRDLGNEQLF. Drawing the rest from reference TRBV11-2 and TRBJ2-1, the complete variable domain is EAGVAQSPRYKIIEKRQSVAFWCNPISGHATLYWYQQILGQGPKLLIQFQNNGVVDDSQLPKDRFSAERLKGVDSTLKIQPAKLEDSAVYLCASSSTRDRDLGNEQLFGPGTRLTVL.

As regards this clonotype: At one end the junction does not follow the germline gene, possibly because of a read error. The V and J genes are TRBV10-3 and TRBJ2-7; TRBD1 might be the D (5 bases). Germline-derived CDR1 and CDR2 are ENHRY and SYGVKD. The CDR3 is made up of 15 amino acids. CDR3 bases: TGTGCTATCAGTAAACCGGACAAGGGTACCTACGAGCAGTACTTC. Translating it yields CAISKPDKGTYEQYF.

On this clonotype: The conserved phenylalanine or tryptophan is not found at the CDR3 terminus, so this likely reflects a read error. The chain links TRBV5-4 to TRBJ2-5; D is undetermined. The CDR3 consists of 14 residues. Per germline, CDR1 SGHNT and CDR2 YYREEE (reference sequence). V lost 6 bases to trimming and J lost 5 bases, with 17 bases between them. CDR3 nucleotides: TGTGCCAGCAACTACGAGGAACAGACGGAGACCCAGTACATC. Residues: CASNYEEQTETQYI.

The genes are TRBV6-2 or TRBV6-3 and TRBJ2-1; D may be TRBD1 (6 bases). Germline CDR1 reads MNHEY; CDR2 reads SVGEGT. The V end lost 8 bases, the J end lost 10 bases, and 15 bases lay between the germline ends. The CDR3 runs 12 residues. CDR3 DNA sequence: TGTGCCAGCGGGTACAGGGCCGAGGAGCAGTTCTTC. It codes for CASGYRAEEQFF.

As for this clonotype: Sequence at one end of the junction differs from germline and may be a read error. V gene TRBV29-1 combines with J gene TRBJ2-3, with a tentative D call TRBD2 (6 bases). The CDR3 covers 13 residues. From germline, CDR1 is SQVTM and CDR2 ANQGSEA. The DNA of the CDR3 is TGCAGCGTCGGAGAGCGGGCTGGAGATACGCACTATTTT. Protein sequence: CSVGERAGDTHYF.

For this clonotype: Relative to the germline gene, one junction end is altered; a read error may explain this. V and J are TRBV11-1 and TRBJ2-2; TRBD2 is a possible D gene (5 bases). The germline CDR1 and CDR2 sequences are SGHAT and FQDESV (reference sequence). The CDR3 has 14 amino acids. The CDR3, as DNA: TGTGCCAGCAGCCATACCAGTGACACCGGGGAGCCGTTTTTT. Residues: CASSHTSDTGEPFF.

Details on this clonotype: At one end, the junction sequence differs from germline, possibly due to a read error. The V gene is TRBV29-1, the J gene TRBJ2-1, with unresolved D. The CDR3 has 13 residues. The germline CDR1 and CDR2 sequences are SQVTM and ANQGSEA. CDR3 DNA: TGCAGCGTTGTAAACGCGTTTGAAAAAGAGCAGTTTTTC. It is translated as CSVVNAFEKEQFF.

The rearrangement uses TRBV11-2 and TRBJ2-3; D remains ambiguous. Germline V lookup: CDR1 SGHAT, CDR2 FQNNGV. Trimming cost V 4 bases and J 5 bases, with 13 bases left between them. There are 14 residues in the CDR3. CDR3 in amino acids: CASSSDGPLDTQYF. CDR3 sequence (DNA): TGTGCCAGCAGCTCGGATGGGCCTTTAGATACGCAGTATTTT.

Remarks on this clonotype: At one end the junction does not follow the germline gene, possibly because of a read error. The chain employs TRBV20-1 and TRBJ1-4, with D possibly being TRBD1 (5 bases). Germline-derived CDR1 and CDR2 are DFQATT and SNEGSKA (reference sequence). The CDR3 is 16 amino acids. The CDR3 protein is CSAQGPGSATNEKPFF. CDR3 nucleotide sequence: TGCAGTGCCCAGGGCCCAGGGAGTGCAACTAATGAAAAACCGTTTTTT.

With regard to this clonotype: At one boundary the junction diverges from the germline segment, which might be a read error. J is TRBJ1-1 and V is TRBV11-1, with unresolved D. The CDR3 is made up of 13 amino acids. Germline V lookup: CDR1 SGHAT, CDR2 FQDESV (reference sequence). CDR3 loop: CASNLALGAEAFF. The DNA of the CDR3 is TGTGCCAGCAACTTAGCGCTTGGGGCTGAAGCTTTCTTT.

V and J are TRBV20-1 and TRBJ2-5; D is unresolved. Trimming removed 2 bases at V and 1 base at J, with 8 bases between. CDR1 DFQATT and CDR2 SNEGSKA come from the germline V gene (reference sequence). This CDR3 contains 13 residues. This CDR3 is CSARSRSQETQYF. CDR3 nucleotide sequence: TGCAGTGCTAGAAGTAGAAGCCAAGAGACCCAGTACTTC.

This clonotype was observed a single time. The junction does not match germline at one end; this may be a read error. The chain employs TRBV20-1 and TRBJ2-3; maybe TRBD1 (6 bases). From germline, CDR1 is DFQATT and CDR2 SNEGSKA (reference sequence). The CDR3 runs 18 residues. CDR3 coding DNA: TGCAGTGCTAGAGATTGGGGACAAATACTACCTAGCACAGGTACGCAGTATTTT. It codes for CSARDWGQILPSTGTQYF.

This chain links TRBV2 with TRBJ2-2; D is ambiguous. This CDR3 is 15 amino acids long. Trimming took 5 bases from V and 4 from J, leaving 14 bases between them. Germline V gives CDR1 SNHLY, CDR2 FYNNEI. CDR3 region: CASSLKGFCTGELFF. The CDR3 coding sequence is TGTGCCAGCAGTCTAAAGGGATTTTGCACCGGGGAGCTGTTTTTT.

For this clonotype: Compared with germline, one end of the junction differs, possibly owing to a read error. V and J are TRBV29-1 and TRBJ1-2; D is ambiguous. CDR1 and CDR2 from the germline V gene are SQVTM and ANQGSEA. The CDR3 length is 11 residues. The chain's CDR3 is CSIFGHDGCTF. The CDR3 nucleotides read TGCAGCATATTTGGGCATGATGGCTGCACCTTC.

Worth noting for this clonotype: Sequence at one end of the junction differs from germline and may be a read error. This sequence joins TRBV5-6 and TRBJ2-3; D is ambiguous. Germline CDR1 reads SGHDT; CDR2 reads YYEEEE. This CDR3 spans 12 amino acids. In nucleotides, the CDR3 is TGTGCCAACAGCTTTCATGCAGATACTCAGTATTTT. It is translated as CANSFHADTQYF.